The 12 T cell receptor beta chains listed next were all sequenced from one sample in a study of CD8 T cells in ankylosing spondylitis. Each CDR3 protein is one row after TCRdb ran MiXCR on the 5' RACE reads. The sample carries 250,000 to 350,000 distinct CDR3 sequences, 15% to 25% recorded once. Sequencing input: blood, either unsorted or a sorted T cell fraction (not recorded which). Receptors were obtained from a male donor with ankylosing spondylitis or in good health (not recorded which).

Ten or more counts support this clonotype. The rearrangement uses TRBV3-1 and TRBJ2-7; no definite D call. Trimming pared 0 bases from V and 7 bases from J, leaving 10 bases between. The germline V gene has CDR1 LGHDT and CDR2 YNNKEL (reference sequence). The CDR3 totals 13 residues. The CDR3 region is CASSQDRRGEQYV. The CDR3 nucleotides read TGTGCCAGCAGCCAAGACAGGCGAGGTGAGCAGTACGTC.

This rearrangement joins TRBV20-1 to TRBJ2-1, with 11 bases fitting TRBD2. Per the germline V gene, CDR1 is DFQATT and CDR2 is SNEGSKA (reference sequence). CDR3 size: 24 residues. J lost 0 bases, V lost 2 bases, and 27 bases had no gene match. The CDR3 nucleotides read TGCAGTGCTAGATCCCCCGGACATATCGGGCTAGCGGGAGGCCTAGCTACCTCCTACAATGAGCAGTTCTTC. It encodes CSARSPGHIGLAGGLATSYNEQFF.

This clonotype was seen a few times. V and J are TRBV6-4 and TRBJ2-1; D may be TRBD2 (6 bases). CDR3 length: 14 amino acids. Trimming removed 3 bases from V and 7 bases from J, with 13 bases in between. CDR1 and CDR2 from the germline V gene are MRHNA and SNTAGT. CDR3 in DNA: TGTGCCAGCAGTGAACGGGGCGGGGAGAATGAGCAGTTCTTC. This codes for CASSERGGENEQFF.

The V and J genes are TRBV5-1 and TRBJ2-2; TRBD1 aligns across 8 bases. Germline CDR1 and CDR2: SGHRS and YFSETQ. The CDR3 length is 18 residues. J was trimmed by 0 bases and V by 5 bases; bases with no gene match: 12. The CDR3 protein is CASSRLPRQGTNTGELFF. The CDR3 DNA sequence: TGCGCCAGCAGTCGCTTGCCCCGACAGGGGACGAACACCGGGGAGCTGTTTTTT.

Details on this clonotype: This sequence may be a read error, since a much larger clone differs from it by one base. V usage is TRBV5-1 and J usage is TRBJ2-5, with 8 positions matching TRBD1. From germline, CDR1 is SGHRS and CDR2 YFSETQ. After removal of 3 bases from V and 5 bases from J, the junction contained 6 bases not matched to a gene. The CDR3 consists of 14 residues. For the CDR3, the DNA is TGCGCCAGCAGCTCTGGACAGGGAGAGGAGACCCAGTACTTC. Its translation: CASSSGQGEETQYF.

This clonotype has at least ten counts. The rearrangement links TRBV5-6 to TRBJ2-7; 9 bases line up with TRBD1. CDR3 length: 14 amino acids. V gave up 3 bases and J gave up 3 bases; unmatched junction bases: 4. Germline V CDR1 and CDR2: SGHDT, YYEEEE. The CDR3 sequence: CASSSPGQGYEQYV. The CDR3 DNA sequence: TGTGCCAGCAGCTCGCCGGGACAGGGCTACGAGCAGTACGTC.

CDR3 sequence reads: CASSQVNSGNYGYTF. The CDR3 DNA reads TGCGCCAGCAGCCAAGTCAACAGCGGGAACTATGGCTACACCTTC. V is TRBV4-1 and J is TRBJ1-2; no reliable D call. This CDR3 contains 15 residues. Trimming removed 1 base at V and 2 bases at J, with 11 bases between. Germline CDR1 is MGHRA and CDR2 is YSYEKL.

With respect to this clonotype: One end of the junction varies from germline; a read error may be responsible. This chain uses TRBV5-1 with TRBJ1-1, with D possibly being TRBD1 (6 bases). Germline loops: CDR1 SGHRS, CDR2 YFSETQ. This CDR3 is 15 amino acids long. DNA of the CDR3: TGCGCCAACAGCGCGGCGACAGGCGCGAACACTGAAGCTTTCTTT. As protein: CANSAATGANTEAFF.

This clonotype has more than one count but fewer than ten. This chain joins TRBV5-1 and TRBJ2-7; D ambiguous. The CDR3 length is 13 residues. Per the germline V gene, CDR1 is SGHRS and CDR2 is YFSETQ. V was clipped by 4 bases and J by 4 bases, with 12 bases between them. The CDR3 sequence is CASSGLPGYEQYV. In DNA form, the CDR3 reads TGCGCCAGCAGCGGGCTCCCTGGGTACGAGCAGTACGTC.

The table lists this clonotype with many counts. The chain couples TRBV20-1 to TRBJ2-5; the D call may be TRBD1 or TRBD2 (5 bases each). Trimming took off 0 bases at V and 5 bases at J, with 16 bases between the two ends. The length of the CDR3 is 15 residues. Germline V gene sequence: CDR1 DFQATT, CDR2 SNEGSKA (reference sequence). CDR3 region: CSARDLLRGRETQYF. The CDR3 nucleotides are TGCAGTGCTAGAGATCTATTGAGGGGCCGTGAGACCCAGTACTTC.

The J gene is TRBJ1-1, the V gene TRBV3-1; D perhaps matches TRBD1 (5 bases). This CDR3 has 13 residues. From germline, CDR1 is LGHDT and CDR2 YNNKEL (reference sequence). V lost 3 bases and J lost 4, with 9 bases in between. This CDR3 is CASSQGVSTEAFF. The DNA of the CDR3 is TGTGCCAGCAGCCAGGGGGTAAGCACTGAAGCTTTCTTT. Complete variable domain (other parts from reference TRBV3-1 and TRBJ1-1): DTAVSQTPKYLVTQMGNDKSIKCEQNLGHDTMYWYKQDSKKFLKIMFSYNNKELIINETVPNRFSPKSPDKAHLNLHINSLELGDSAVYFCASSQGVSTEAFFGQGTRLTVV.

This clonotype appeared a few times. The chain has TRBV7-8 and TRBJ2-1; 8 bases are shared with TRBD1. The CDR3 runs 15 residues. Germline trimming cut 5 bases from V and 2 bases from J; bases unmatched to any gene: 5. CDR1 SGHVS and CDR2 FQNEAQ come from the germline V gene. CDR3 DNA sequence: TGTGCCAGCAGCCTGACAGGGGTAGCCTACAATGAGCAGTTCTTC. Protein sequence: CASSLTGVAYNEQFF.